The subject of this entry is one TCR beta chain. Its antigen is undetermined. The CDR3 covers 15 residues. CDR1 is SGDLS and CDR2 is YYNGEE in the germline V gene. V lost 4 bases to trimming and J lost 2 bases; unmatched junction nucleotides: 3. This entry is derived from a study of cytomegalovirus exposure and HLA in healthy donors. The PCR ran on 60 Vbeta and 13 Jbeta primers. This table comes from immunoSEQ multiplex PCR, and its TCRdb copy is limited to in-frame clones, with some not included. The sample yields over 85,000 clones, 75% to 80% seen once. Whole-study results and caveats: Per a prior analysis, the majority of TCR beta V segments were productive roughly 90% or roughly 30% of the time. Overall, around 160 TCR beta chains were annotated as cytomegalovirus-associated. In most subjects, TCR beta sequences reportedly gave accurate predictions of HLA-A and HLA-B alleles.

Sequenced sample: PBMCs. This TCR was recovered from a female donor in good health and CMV-seronegative. The rearrangement uses TRBV9 and TRBJ2-1; 10 nucleotides line up with TRBD2. CDR3 in DNA: TGTGCCAGCAGCTCGAGCGGGGGGGCCTACAATGAGCAGTTCTTC. Translating it yields CASSSSGGAYNEQFF.